What follows are 6 T cell receptor beta chains derived from one specimen sequenced in a study of CD8 T cells in ankylosing spondylitis. TCRdb reprocessed the 5' RACE reads via MiXCR and lists one record per CDR3 protein. Among about 540,000 distinct CDR3 sequences listed, over 9.5% were seen once. Study-wide results and caveats: Ankylosing spondylitis blood seemed to carry a telltale TCR beta motif made of roughly 8 highly homologous variants.

No antigen has been assigned to these receptors. Sequencing was done on a sample of blood, either unsorted or a sorted T cell fraction (not recorded which). All receptors come from a male donor with ankylosing spondylitis.

This clonotype was seen only a few times. The genes are TRBV29-1 and TRBJ2-1; 7 bases align to TRBD2. CDR1 and CDR2 (germline): SQVTM, ANQGSEA. The trim removed 6 bases at V and 3 bases at J, leaving 8 bases unmatched. The CDR3 is 14 amino acids. DNA for the CDR3: TGCAGCGTCCCGGGGCGGGAGTTCTACAATGAGCAGTTCTTC. Its protein product is CSVPGREFYNEQFF.

This clonotype showed up many times. The chain couples TRBV3-1 to TRBJ2-1, with D maybe TRBD2 (5 bases). V gave up 1 base and J gave up 7 bases, with 11 bases separating them. This CDR3 is 14 amino acids long. Germline CDR1 and CDR2: LGHDT and YNNKEL (reference sequence). The DNA for the CDR3 is TGTGCCAGCAGCCAAGTGGACTCGGGAAATGAGCAGTTCTTC. Translation: CASSQVDSGNEQFF.

The V and J genes are TRBV7-9 and TRBJ2-5; D is perhaps TRBD2 (6 bases). Trimming took 5 bases from V and 3 from J, leaving 13 bases between them. Germline-derived CDR1 and CDR2 are SEHNR and FQNEAQ (reference sequence). This CDR3 contains 14 residues. Here the CDR3 reads CASSRRETKETQYF. The DNA for the CDR3 is TGTGCCAGCAGCCGTCGGGAGACCAAAGAGACCCAGTACTTC.

V is TRBV25-1 and J is TRBJ2-7; a possible D gene is TRBD1 (6 bases). This CDR3 comprises 14 residues. Germline V lookup: CDR1 MGHDK, CDR2 SYGVNS. V gave up 5 bases and J gave up 6 bases, with 17 bases separating them. CDR3 residues: CASSPRTALGEQYF. The CDR3, as DNA: TGTGCCAGCAGTCCACGGACAGCCTTGGGCGAGCAGTACTTC.

This clonotype has a count of ten or more. This sequence joins TRBV10-2 and TRBJ2-2; D may be TRBD2 (5 bases). Per the germline V gene, CDR1 is WSHSY and CDR2 is SAAADI. The CDR3 covers 15 residues. V lost 8 bases, J lost 5 bases, and 18 bases lay in between. For the CDR3, the DNA is TGCGCCAGCGCGGCGGGCCAGGCGTGGACCGGGGAGCTGTTTTTT. It encodes CASAAGQAWTGELFF.

This clonotype has a count of ten or more. The J gene is TRBJ2-1, the V gene TRBV20-1; TRBD1 matches at 8 bases. The ends lost 3 bases at V and 8 bases at J; junction bases unmatched: 12. The V gene's germline CDR1 is DFQATT and CDR2 SNEGSKA (reference sequence). This CDR3 comprises 15 residues. The CDR3 DNA sequence: TGCAGTGCTAGGGGAGGAGGGGGGACAGGCGATGAGCAGTTCTTC. It is translated as CSARGGGGTGDEQFF.